The 9 T cell receptor beta chains given below trace back to one sample, sequenced in a study of cytomegalovirus exposure and HLA in healthy donors. Profiling relied on immunoSEQ multiplex PCR, and the TCRdb table lists in-frame clones only, not all of them. The repertoire includes more than 110,000 clones, approximately 84% of them detected once, and about 1.5% sits in the top ten. The sequenced material came from PBMCs. The source is a woman aged 25 to 39 in good health and CMV-seronegative.

The gene calls are TRBV10-3 and TRBJ2-1, with D tentatively TRBD1 (6 bases). Per the germline V gene, CDR1 is ENHRY and CDR2 is SYGVKD. Trimming removed 2 bases at V and 9 bases at J, with 8 bases between. The CDR3 has 12 residues. Here the CDR3 DNA reads TGTGCCATCAGTGAGATCAGGGGTGAGCAGTTCTTC. It yields the protein CAISEIRGEQFF.

This CDR3 reads CASSFYPDRASPPLHF. The CDR3 DNA follows: TGTGCCAGCAGTTTCTACCCGGACAGGGCGAGTCCACCCCTCCACTTT. This chain joins TRBV27 and TRBJ1-6; 8 bases are shared with TRBD1. The CDR3 extends over 16 amino acids. In germline, CDR1 is MNHEY, CDR2 SMNVEV (reference sequence). V lost 3 bases to trimming and J lost 11 bases; unmatched junction nucleotides: 12.

V gene TRBV9 combines with J gene TRBJ2-3, with 9 bases fitting TRBD2. Germline V gives CDR1 SGDLS, CDR2 YYNGEE. This CDR3 has 15 residues. With 3 bases clipped from V and 7 bases from J, the junction kept 9 bases outside the gene matches. The CDR3 nucleotides are TGTGCCAGCAGCGCCGGGGGGAGCGGGGGGAATACGCAGTATTTT. It codes for CASSAGGSGGNTQYF. The full variable domain, its missing parts supplied by reference TRBV9 and TRBJ2-3, is DSGVTQTPKHLITATGQRVTLRCSPRSGDLSVYWYQQSLDQGLQFLIQYYNGEERAKGNILERFSAQQFPDLHSELNLSSLELGDSALYFCASSAGGSGGNTQYFGPGTRLTVL.

The rearrangement uses TRBV15 and TRBJ2-6; D call uncertain. Trimming shortened V by 5 bases and J by 0 bases, and 8 bases separated the two germline ends. This CDR3 region has 15 residues. CDR1 LNHNV and CDR2 YYDKDF come from the germline V gene (reference sequence). The CDR3 sequence is CATSVQDSGANVLTF. In nucleotides, the CDR3 is TGTGCCACCAGCGTTCAGGACTCTGGGGCCAACGTCCTGACTTTC. Complete variable domain (other parts from reference TRBV15 and TRBJ2-6): DAMVIQNPRYQVTQFGKPVTLSCSQTLNHNVMYWYQQKSSQAPKLLFHYYDKDFNNEADTPDNFQSRRPNTSFCFLDIRSPGLGDTAMYLCATSVQDSGANVLTFGAGSRLTVL.

About this clone itself: One end of the junction fails to match germline, which may point to a read error. The chain combines TRBV6-6 with TRBJ1-2; no firm D call. This CDR3 contains 15 residues. CDR1 and CDR2 (germline): MNHNY, SVGAGI (reference sequence). CDR3 residues: CASSYYQSFNSGYTF. CDR3 nucleotide sequence: TGTGCCAGCAGTTACTATCAAAGTTTTAACTCTGGCTACACCTTC.

V and J are TRBV7-6 and TRBJ1-2; D call uncertain. Per germline, CDR1 SGHVS and CDR2 FNYEAQ. V lost 1 base and J 9 bases, leaving 12 bases between the germline ends. This CDR3 contains 13 residues. The CDR3 DNA reads as TGTGCCAGCAGCTTAGACGGGAGGGATCGCTACACCTTC. This gives the protein CASSLDGRDRYTF. Full variable domain (outside the CDR3, taken from reference TRBV7-6 and TRBJ1-2): GAGVSQSPRYKVTKRGQDVALRCDPISGHVSLYWYRQALGQGPEFLTYFNYEAQQDKSGLPNDRFSAERPEGSISTLTIQRTEQRDSAMYRCASSLDGRDRYTFGSGTRLTVV.

This sequence joins TRBV28 and TRBJ2-1, with unresolved D. The V gene lost 2 bases and the J gene lost 4 bases, with 9 bases spanning the gap. The CDR3 consists of 14 residues. Germline V CDR1 and CDR2: MDHEN, SYDVKM. CDR3 nucleotide sequence: TGTGCCAGCAGTTTAGGGCCGTTATACAATGAGCAGTTCTTC. Its protein product is CASSLGPLYNEQFF.

This clone was detected many times. CDR3 sequence reads: CASTLQGANTGELFF. The CDR3 region has the DNA TGTGCCAGCACCCTGCAGGGGGCGAACACCGGGGAGCTGTTTTTT. This chain connects TRBV6-5 to TRBJ2-2, with 7 bases fitting TRBD1. V was clipped by 7 bases and J by 0 bases; unmatched bases: 5. Germline V gene sequence: CDR1 MNHEY, CDR2 SVGAGI. This CDR3 comprises 15 residues.

Here the CDR3 reads CASSPTDLQVRTNYGYTF. In DNA form, the CDR3 reads TGTGCCAGCAGCCCGACCGATTTACAGGTCAGAACTAACTATGGCTACACCTTC. The chain links TRBV7-9 to TRBJ1-2; D is perhaps TRBD1 (5 bases). V lost 5 bases to trimming and J lost 0 bases, with 22 bases between them. The CDR3 consists of 18 residues. The germline V gene has CDR1 SEHNR and CDR2 FQNEAQ (reference sequence).